This paragraph covers one TCR beta chain sequence. The clone's antigen remains unknown. Base-call qualities are not available, and no considerably larger clone is one nucleotide away. The collaborating institutions used their own protocols to collect whole blood in K2EDTA tubes. Collaborator samples were shipped for TCRbeta analysis as frozen whole blood, isolated PBMCs, or DNA extracted from either sample type. This entry belongs to a study of blood T cell repertoires in COVID-19 (dated by TCRdb to 2020 to 2022). Context from the whole study: Samples covering the acute and convalescent phases of COVID-19 were provided by collaborators in the United States, Italy and Spain. The prospective study material was composed of cDNA or gDNA derived from T cells, B-cell-depleted T cells, or PBMCs. Deeply sampled blood TCRbeta repertoires from subjects exposed to, actively infected with, or recovered from COVID-19 were included in the dataset. The repertoires were released in a freely available public database meant as a resource for research on the immune response to SARS-CoV-2. The samples were drawn from the first 160 participants of the ongoing ImmuneRACE study and from 1,254 subjects provided by 6 global collaborators. The sample metadata nearly always contained a de-identified subject ID, COVID-19 status, age in years and sex. Where HLA class I and class II types were available, the types were taken from metadata supplied by the sample provider, not from assay-based typing. The full study reports these points: Clinical and demographic metadata were provided uncurated, with the amount varying by source and participant.

CDR1 and CDR2 are drawn from the germline V gene (reference sequence): MNHNY, SVGAGI. Trimming costs V 4 bases and J 0 bases, and their ends lie 7 bases apart. Its CDR3 holds 13 amino acids, cysteine through phenylalanine. Left in the record is the CDR3 DNA by itself, 39 bases read in frame from the first base. The immunoSEQ Assay, a bias-controlled multiplex PCR, was used to amplify TCRbeta CDR3 regions from genomic DNA. As for the original processing: The number of nucleated cells in each sample was estimated from the amplification of reference gene primers within the assay. To quantify the absolute abundance of each unique TCRbeta CDR3 rearrangement, sequence reads were collapsed and filtered. For each sample, productive Simpson clonality was calculated as the square root of Simpson's diversity index over productive rearrangements. Drawn from immuneACCESS, this table holds only the in-frame rearrangements with V and J called that TCRdb kept. Clones are partly lost; checked studies trace under half to an unresolved V gene and leave the rest unexplained. Clone size and the V and J calls come from that table; the DNA yielded D and trimming. This sample is represented by over 25,000 clones; about 82% of them were singletons. The ten largest clones capture over 7.5% of the sample.

Sequencing was done on a sample of peripheral blood. This clonotype originated in a man older than 75 with active COVID-19. This chain is built from TRBV6-6 and TRBJ2-7; the D gene lacks a confident call. The nucleotide sequence is given as TGTGCCAGCAGTTTTGGCAACTCCTACGAGCAGTACTTC. This yields the protein CASSFGNSYEQYF.